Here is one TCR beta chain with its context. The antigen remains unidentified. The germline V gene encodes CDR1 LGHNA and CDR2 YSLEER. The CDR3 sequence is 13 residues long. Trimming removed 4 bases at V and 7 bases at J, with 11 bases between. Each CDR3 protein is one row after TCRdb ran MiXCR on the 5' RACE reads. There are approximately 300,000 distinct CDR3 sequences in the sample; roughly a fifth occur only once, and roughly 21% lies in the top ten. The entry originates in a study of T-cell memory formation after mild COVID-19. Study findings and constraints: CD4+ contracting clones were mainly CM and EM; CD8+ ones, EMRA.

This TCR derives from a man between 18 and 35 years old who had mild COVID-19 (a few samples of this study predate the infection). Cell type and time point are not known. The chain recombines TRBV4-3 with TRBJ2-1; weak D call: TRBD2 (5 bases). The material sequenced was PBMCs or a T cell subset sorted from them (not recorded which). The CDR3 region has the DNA TGCGCCAGCAGCCGAGGGCCCGAGAATGAGCAGTTCTTC. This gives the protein CASSRGPENEQFF.